This entry lists 21 T cell receptor beta chains sequenced from one sample in a study of metastatic and nonmetastatic thyroid tumors. Via MiXCR, TCRdb re-called the PCR reads. The sample carries about 35,000 clones, roughly a sixth recorded once. Not a single patient had been given any form of treatment at any point before undergoing thyroid surgery. The source material was blood. The receptors come from a male donor with papillary thyroid cancer or a benign thyroid nodule (not recorded which). Some clones in this sample may be carry-over from other donors' samples.

This clone is medium-sized within its sample. The chain recombines TRBV28 with TRBJ2-7; no clear D. Looked up from germline, CDR1 is MDHEN and CDR2 is SYDVKM. The CDR3 runs to 14 residues. V was clipped by 3 bases and J by 0 bases, with 9 bases between them. The CDR3 protein is CASSLARHSYEQYF. CDR3 DNA sequence: TGTGCCAGCAGTTTGGCCCGCCACTCCTACGAGCAGTACTTC. Filled out from reference TRBV28 and TRBJ2-7, the complete variable domain reads DVKVTQSSRYLVKRTGEKVFLECVQDMDHENMFWYRQDPGLGLRLIYFSYDVKMKEKGDIPEGYSVSREKKERFSLILESASTNQTSMYLCASSLARHSYEQYFGPGTRLTVT.

This clone occurred many times. The V call is TRBV24-1, the J call TRBJ2-1, with 11 bases aligning to TRBD2. Germline trimming cut 4 bases from V and 6 bases from J; bases unmatched to any gene: 7. This CDR3 region has 16 residues. Germline V gene sequence: CDR1 KGHDR, CDR2 SFDVKD. The CDR3 DNA follows: TGTGCCACCAGTGACTTCACTAGCGGGAGATCCAATGAGCAGTTCTTC. Translation: CATSDFTSGRSNEQFF.

This clone was detected many times. V usage is TRBV20-1 and J usage is TRBJ2-1, with D hard to call. Trimming stripped 0 bases from V and 3 bases from J, with 12 bases between. The germline V gene has CDR1 DFQATT and CDR2 SNEGSKA (reference sequence). The CDR3 totals 15 residues. CDR3 bases: TGCAGTGCTAGAGATCCGTGGGCTAACTACAATGAGCAGTTCTTC. This codes for CSARDPWANYNEQFF.

This clone was seen repeatedly, ten times or more. This sequence joins TRBV9 and TRBJ1-5; 9 nucleotides match TRBD1. V dropped 0 bases and J dropped 4; count of bases not matched to a gene: 8. CDR1 is SGDLS, CDR2 YYNGEE, per germline. The CDR3 is made up of 17 amino acids. The DNA for the CDR3 is TGTGCCAGCAGCGTAGAAGGGGACAGGGCATTTAATCAGCCCCAGCATTTT. Amino acid sequence: CASSVEGDRAFNQPQHF. The entire variable domain, with the rest obtained from reference TRBV9 and TRBJ1-5, is as follows: DSGVTQTPKHLITATGQRVTLRCSPRSGDLSVYWYQQSLDQGLQFLIQYYNGEERAKGNILERFSAQQFPDLHSELNLSSLELGDSALYFCASSVEGDRAFNQPQHFGDGTRLSIL.

This clone was counted ten times or more. The chain has TRBV19 and TRBJ1-2, with a tentative D call TRBD1 (5 bases). CDR3 length equals 13 residues. The V and J ends lost 5 bases and 4 bases respectively, with 11 bases between them. Germline lookup yields CDR1 LNHDA and CDR2 SQIVND (reference sequence). CDR3 in amino acids: CASSLGTGYGYTF. For the CDR3, the DNA is TGTGCCAGTAGTCTCGGGACGGGCTATGGCTACACCTTC.

The chain has TRBV10-1 and TRBJ2-2; 9 bases fit TRBD1. The CDR3 consists of 15 residues. The ends lost 3 bases at V and 3 bases at J; junction bases unmatched: 2. Germline V gene lookup returns CDR1 WNHNN and CDR2 SYGVQD (reference sequence). CDR3 in amino acids: CASSEWTGDTGELFF. CDR3 sequence (DNA): TGCGCCAGCAGTGAATGGACAGGGGACACCGGGGAGCTGTTTTTT.

In the case of this clone: At one boundary the junction diverges from the germline segment, which might be a read error. This chain connects TRBV5-1 to TRBJ2-5; TRBD1 or TRBD2 may be the D gene (5 bases each). This CDR3 is 14 amino acids long. Looked up from germline, CDR1 is SGHRS and CDR2 is YFSETQ. CDR3 nucleotide sequence: TGCGCCAGCAGCCTGGGACGGTATAAAGAGACCCCGTACTTC. Translating it yields CASSLGRYKETPYF. The whole variable domain, remainder taken from reference TRBV5-1 and TRBJ2-5, is KAGVTQTPRYLIKTRGQQVTLSCSPISGHRSVSWYQQTPGQGLQFLFEYFSETQRNKGNFPGRFSGRQFSNSRSEMNVSTLELGDSALYLCASSLGRYKETPYFGPGTRLLVL.

This clone was seen repeatedly, ten times or more. This rearrangement joins TRBV4-1 to TRBJ2-5; 8 bases line up with TRBD1. V trimming: 2 bases; J trimming: 4 bases; junction bases outside the gene matches: 6. The CDR3 is 15 amino acids. The V gene's germline CDR1 is MGHRA and CDR2 YSYEKL. CDR3: CASSQSQGAGETQYF. The CDR3 nucleotides read TGCGCCAGCAGCCAATCGCAGGGGGCAGGAGAGACCCAGTACTTC.

This clone was observed at least ten times. The chain employs TRBV24-1 and TRBJ2-5, with 8 bases identical to TRBD2. The germline gives CDR1 KGHDR, CDR2 SFDVKD. The CDR3 covers 16 residues. The junction had 8 bases not matched to a gene; V was cut back by 1 base and J by 5 bases. The CDR3 sequence: CATSDFTSGSGETQYF. Written as DNA, the CDR3 is TGTGCCACCAGTGATTTCACGAGCGGGAGTGGGGAGACCCAGTACTTC.

This clone came up many times. The V and J genes are TRBV5-1 and TRBJ2-1; D may be TRBD1 (6 bases). The CDR3 sequence is 14 residues long. From germline, CDR1 is SGHRS and CDR2 YFSETQ. Deletions cut 2 bases from V and 6 bases from J, with 12 bases between. The CDR3 DNA is TGCGCCAGCAGCTTAAACAGGGCCAGCAATGAGCAGTTCTTC. Protein: CASSLNRASNEQFF.

On this clone itself: Because the CDR3 is missing its conserved closing phenylalanine or tryptophan, this is likely a read error. No DNA is shown, since the ends of the CDR3 on it are uncertain; the CDR3 is the one TCRdb lists. Other nucleotide sequences in the sample specify the same CDR3. The chain couples TRBV7-8 to TRBJ2-4; the table calls TRBD1, which could not be checked here. The CDR3 totals 9 residues, both ends included. CDR1 SGHVS and CDR2 FQNEAQ come from the germline V gene. CDR3 loop: CASSPGGGG.

Many counts were recorded for this clone. The gene calls are TRBV19 and TRBJ2-5; D is ambiguous. Germline CDR1 is LNHDA and CDR2 is SQIVND (reference sequence). Trimming left V 5 bases short and J 0 bases short, with 7 bases between. The CDR3 spans 13 residues. The CDR3 here is CASSQLYQETQYF. As DNA, the CDR3 is TGTGCCAGTAGTCAACTCTACCAAGAGACCCAGTACTTC.

This clone came up a few times. The CDR3: CASRLGSSYEQYF. The CDR3 DNA reads TGTGCCAGCCGATTGGGGAGCTCCTACGAGCAGTACTTC. The chain carries TRBV19 and TRBJ2-7; D may be TRBD2 (5 bases). Germline V gives CDR1 LNHDA, CDR2 SQIVND (reference sequence). This CDR3 comprises 13 residues. Trimming removed 9 bases from V and 0 bases from J, with 12 bases in between.

This clone occurred many times. In this CDR3 the conserved last residue, phenylalanine or tryptophan, is missing, so a read error is likely. V gene TRBV5-1 combines with J gene TRBJ1-1; possible D gene TRBD1, 5 bases. Trimming left V 0 bases short and J 0 bases short, with 9 bases between. The CDR3 has 15 amino acids. The germline V gene has CDR1 SGHRS and CDR2 YFSETQ. The CDR3 DNA follows: TGCGCCAGCAGCTTGGGGACAAATATGAACACTGAAGCTTTCCTT. Amino acids: CASSLGTNMNTEAFL.

This clone was counted a few times. The gene calls are TRBV6-1 and TRBJ2-2; D possibly matches TRBD1 or TRBD2 (6 bases each). Trimming removed 7 bases from V and 4 bases from J, with 13 bases in between. Germline assignment: CDR1 MNHNS and CDR2 SASEGT. The CDR3 extends over 14 amino acids. CDR3 in DNA: TGTGCCAGCAAGGGCGGGACAATCACCGGGGAGCTGTTTTTT. Its protein product is CASKGGTITGELFF.

This chain joins TRBV10-1 and TRBJ1-2, with D perhaps matching TRBD1 (5 bases). The germline gives CDR1 WNHNN, CDR2 SYGVQD (reference sequence). Trimming took 0 bases from V and 8 from J, leaving 13 bases between them. This CDR3 has 14 amino acids. The CDR3 region has the DNA TGCGCCAGCAGTGAGTCTCGGGGGATGGAGGGCTACACCTTC. Translated: CASSESRGMEGYTF.

This clone was counted at least ten times. The rearrangement links TRBV4-3 to TRBJ2-3; 8 bases fit TRBD1. Germline loops: CDR1 LGHNA, CDR2 YSLEER. After removal of 1 base from V and 5 bases from J, the junction contained 14 bases not matched to a gene. The CDR3 extends over 18 amino acids. The chain's CDR3 is CASSQGPARTGSVDTQYF. The CDR3 region has the DNA TGCGCCAGCAGCCAAGGACCTGCCAGGACAGGGTCCGTAGATACGCAGTATTTT.

The rearrangement joins TRBV2 to TRBJ2-1, with D perhaps matching TRBD1 (5 bases). Germline CDR1 SNHLY, CDR2 FYNNEI. The CDR3 loop spans 16 amino acids. The CDR3 DNA sequence: TGTGCGGGCAGTAAGCAGGGCCTTATCTCCTACAATGAGCAGTTCTTC. Amino acids: CAGSKQGLISYNEQFF.

This rearrangement joins TRBV20-1 to TRBJ2-2, with 11 bases that match TRBD2. CDR1 is DFQATT, CDR2 SNEGSKA, per germline (reference sequence). The CDR3 consists of 17 residues. J gave up 2 bases and V 0 bases, and 5 bases lay outside the gene matches. CDR3 sequence reads: CSARDRLAGGNTGELFF. The DNA for the CDR3 is TGCAGTGCTAGAGATCGCCTAGCGGGAGGTAACACCGGGGAGCTGTTTTTT.

This clone has ten or more counts. CDR3 bases: TGCGCCACCCGGCAGGGGGGTGAAAAACTGTTTTTT. This encodes CATRQGGEKLFF. J is TRBJ1-4 and V is TRBV4-1; 7 bases fit TRBD1. The CDR3 runs 12 residues. The germline V gene encodes CDR1 MGHRA and CDR2 YSYEKL. V dropped 10 bases and J dropped 7; count of bases not matched to a gene: 6.

This clone was recorded at least ten times. The chain joins TRBV2 to TRBJ2-1, with 9 bases fitting TRBD1. Per the germline V gene, CDR1 is SNHLY and CDR2 is FYNNEI. This CDR3 region has 15 residues. V trimming: 7 bases; J trimming: 3 bases; junction bases outside the gene matches: 7. DNA for the CDR3: TGTGCCAGCAACGCCGGGACAGGGTACTACAATGAGCAGTTCTTC. This encodes CASNAGTGYYNEQFF.